The source of this TCR beta chain is a study of T cell responses to AZD1222 COVID-19 vaccine. Concerning this clone itself: Its antigen is unknown.

Germline V CDR1 and CDR2: LNHDA, SQIVND (reference sequence). V lost 0 bases to trimming and J lost 9 bases, with 15 bases between them. CDR3 size: 16 residues. This table comes from immunoSEQ multiplex PCR, and its TCRdb copy is limited to in-frame clones, with some not included. The table lists some 150,000 clones, 90% of them singletons. Overall study results and limits: Donors were largely white British and mainly female; clonal diversity was possibly underestimated. As reported, nearly half of all spike-specific TCRs target variant regions that are unmutated.

The TCR sequence derives from an adult in good health. This sample comprised peripheral blood, obtained on day 0 of AZD1222 vaccination. J is TRBJ1-6 and V is TRBV19; the D gene is possibly TRBD1 (5 bases). The CDR3 DNA is TGTGCCAGTAGTATAGATGTCAGGGCGATTACTTCACCCCTCCACTTT. Translation: CASSIDVRAITSPLHF.